The 27 T cell receptor beta chains listed next were all sequenced from one sample in a study of T cells in Graves' hyperthyroidism and ophthalmopathy. Authors of the study amplified TCR beta CDR3 regions from RNA transcripts. HTBI primers were employed in a first-round RT-PCR of the TCR CDR3. Using its own MiXCR run on the multiplex PCR reads, TCRdb lists one record per CDR3 protein. The sample includes 610,000 or so distinct CDR3 sequences, approximately 44% of them seen just once. The source material was peripheral blood or thyroid tissue (not recorded which). These receptors all stem from a woman aged 18 to 35 with Graves' hyperthyroidism.

This clonotype has more than one count but fewer than ten. In nucleotides, the CDR3 is TGTGCCAGCAGCTTGGGGGCTTCTCAGTCCCTCGAGCAGTACTTC. Translation gives CASSLGASQSLEQYF. This sequence joins TRBV7-2 and TRBJ2-7; weak D call: TRBD1 (6 bases). CDR3 length equals 15 residues. The germline V gene has CDR1 SGHTA and CDR2 FQGNSA. V dropped 3 bases and J dropped 6 bases, with 18 bases sitting between them.

About this clonotype itself: A read error may be the cause here, since a much bigger clone is one base away. This rearrangement joins TRBV4-1 to TRBJ2-7; D perhaps matches TRBD2 (6 bases). This CDR3 is 16 amino acids long. Germline V lookup: CDR1 MGHRA, CDR2 YSYEKL. The CDR3 spells CASNQEFPSVPYEQYF. CDR3 in DNA: TGCGCCAGCAACCAAGAATTTCCTAGCGTCCCCTACGAGCAGTACTTC.

The chain couples TRBV20-1 to TRBJ2-7; 8 bases line up with TRBD2. CDR1 and CDR2 from the germline V gene are DFQATT and SNEGSKA (reference sequence). The CDR3 runs 13 residues. DNA for the CDR3: TGCAGAGCCGGGGGGGGGGGCTCCTACGAGCAGTACTTC. This encodes CRAGGGGSYEQYF.

The gene calls are TRBV29-1 and TRBJ2-7; 10 nucleotides match TRBD2. From germline, CDR1 is SQVTM and CDR2 ANQGSEA. The CDR3 has 14 residues. V dropped 8 bases and J dropped 6; count of bases not matched to a gene: 13. This CDR3 reads CSSLSGRADREQYF. The CDR3 coding sequence is TGCAGCTCCTTAAGCGGGAGGGCCGATCGCGAGCAGTACTTC.

This clonotype has at least ten counts. The chain uses TRBV4-2 and TRBJ2-5; D is unclear. V was trimmed by 0 bases and J by 4 bases, leaving 9 bases between them. This CDR3 has 14 residues. The germline V gene has CDR1 LGHNA and CDR2 YNFKEQ. Here the CDR3 reads CASSQEQRGETQYF. CDR3 bases: TGTGCCAGCAGCCAAGAGCAAAGAGGAGAGACCCAGTACTTC.

The chain is built from TRBV7-9 and TRBJ1-2; maybe TRBD1 (5 bases). V shed 6 bases and J shed 6 bases, with 20 bases lying between them. The CDR3 consists of 15 residues. Germline lookup yields CDR1 SEHNR and CDR2 FQNEAQ (reference sequence). The CDR3 sequence: CASSPPGLAGDGYTF. The CDR3 DNA reads as TGTGCCAGCAGTCCGCCGGGACTAGCGGGTGATGGCTACACCTTC.

The genes are TRBV29-1 and TRBJ1-2; possibly TRBD1 for D (5 bases). The germline V gene encodes CDR1 SQVTM and CDR2 ANQGSEA. V shed 5 bases and J shed 8 bases, with 21 bases lying between them. This CDR3 contains 14 residues. As DNA, the CDR3 is TGCAGCGTTAGGGCAGGGAACATAACCTTAGGCTACACCTTC. Amino acids: CSVRAGNITLGYTF.

The chain is built from TRBV12-5 and TRBJ2-7; 8 positions agree with TRBD1. The CDR3 contains 13 residues. In germline, CDR1 is LGHNT, CDR2 FRNRAP. This CDR3 reads CASGLLPGQGKGV. CDR3 DNA sequence: TGTGCTAGTGGTTTGTTACCCGGACAGGGAAAAGGGGTC.

This chain joins TRBV9 and TRBJ2-7; D may be TRBD1 or TRBD2 (5 bases each). V lost 5 bases and J lost 5, with 14 bases in between. The CDR3 is 13 residues long. Germline CDR1 reads SGDLS; CDR2 reads YYNGEE. This chain's CDR3 is CASSYRGVHEQYF. The CDR3 DNA follows: TGTGCCAGCAGTTACCGAGGGGTCCACGAGCAGTACTTC.

The chain joins TRBV12-3 or TRBV12-4 to TRBJ1-4, with a weak D call TRBD1 (5 bases). The CDR3 is 12 amino acids. V was cut by 6 bases and J by 14 bases, with 16 bases left in between. In nucleotides, the CDR3 is TGTGCCAGCAGGCCCGGGGGGACTCAGCTGTTTTTT. Translated: CASRPGGTQLFF.

This clonotype was detected many times. This chain uses TRBV10-3 with TRBJ2-2; D is possibly TRBD1 or TRBD2 (6 bases each). Trimming removed 7 bases from V and 1 base from J, with 10 bases in between. In germline, CDR1 is ENHRY, CDR2 SYGVKD. This CDR3 is built from 14 residues. The CDR3: CAITGALNTGELFF. The CDR3 region has the DNA TGTGCCATCACGGGGGCATTGAACACCGGGGAGCTGTTTTTT.

In this sample, this clonotype turned up many times. This chain joins TRBV10-3 and TRBJ1-4, with 9 bases fitting TRBD1. CDR3 length: 14 amino acids. Germline CDR1 ENHRY, CDR2 SYGVKD. With 2 bases clipped from V and 5 bases from J, the junction kept 0 bases outside the gene matches. The CDR3 DNA follows: TGTGCCATCAGTGAGGACAGGGGGAATGAAAAACTGTTTTTT. Translated: CAISEDRGNEKLFF.

As for this clonotype: The junction does not match germline at one end; this may be a read error. This chain connects TRBV24-1 to TRBJ1-5; D call uncertain. The V gene's germline CDR1 is KGHDR and CDR2 SFDVKD. The CDR3 runs to 15 residues. CDR3 sequence (DNA): TGTGCCAGCAGTTACTCACGGGCTTCCGGTCAGCCCCAGCATTTT. Amino acids: CASSYSRASGQPQHF.

Notes on this clonotype: This sequence may be a read error, since a much larger clone differs from it by one base. The CDR3 coding sequence is TGTGCCAGCAGTCCCCGGTATATGACACGTACTGAAGCTTTCTTT. Translating it yields CASSPRYMTRTEAFF. The chain uses TRBV12-3 or TRBV12-4 and TRBJ1-1; D unresolved. This CDR3 contains 15 residues. Deletions cut 5 bases from V and 5 bases from J, with 18 bases between.

This clonotype has ten or more counts. The V call is TRBV20-1, the J call TRBJ2-7; a possible D gene is TRBD1 (6 bases). The CDR3 loop spans 13 amino acids. Germline loops: CDR1 DFQATT, CDR2 SNEGSKA (reference sequence). Trimming cost V 3 bases and J 5 bases, with 14 bases left between them. Written as DNA, the CDR3 is TGCAGTGCTAGCAGGGACAACGGGGACGAGCAGTACTTC. It specifies CSASRDNGDEQYF.

This clonotype was seen a handful of times. The chain links TRBV7-8 to TRBJ2-3; 8 positions agree with TRBD2. CDR3 size: 15 residues. V gave up 5 bases and J gave up 4 bases; unmatched junction bases: 8. CDR1 is SGHVS and CDR2 is FQNEAQ in the germline V gene. The CDR3 reads CASSPGTGRADTQYF. CDR3 nucleotides: TGTGCCAGCAGCCCGGGGACCGGGAGGGCAGATACGCAGTATTTT.

For the CDR3, the DNA is TGTGCCAGCAAAGGCACTCAGGCACAGCCCCAGCATTTT. Amino acid sequence: CASKGTQAQPQHF. The chain carries TRBV6-2 or TRBV6-3 and TRBJ1-5, with unresolved D. V lost 7 bases, J lost 7 bases, and 14 bases lay in between. CDR1 is MNHEY, CDR2 SVGEGT, per germline. There are 13 residues in the CDR3.

At least ten counts were recorded for this clonotype. The chain employs TRBV7-9 and TRBJ2-7; 7 bases align to TRBD1. The CDR3 sequence is 15 residues long. The V and J ends lost 5 bases and 2 bases, in that order; junction bases with no gene match: 9. The germline V gene encodes CDR1 SEHNR and CDR2 FQNEAQ (reference sequence). CDR3 coding DNA: TGTGCCAGCAGCCCCACGGGCAGGGGGACCTACGAGCAGTACTTC. Its protein is CASSPTGRGTYEQYF.

This clonotype was seen many times. This chain joins TRBV3-1 and TRBJ1-1, with a weak D call TRBD1 (5 bases). The germline V and J ends were trimmed by 3 bases and 7 bases, with 9 bases remaining between them. The germline V gene encodes CDR1 LGHDT and CDR2 YNNKEL (reference sequence). This CDR3 has 12 residues. As DNA, the CDR3 is TGTGCCAGCAGCCATCAGGGCATTGAAGCTTTCTTT. It codes for CASSHQGIEAFF.

The chain recombines TRBV20-1 with TRBJ2-7, with 7 bases identical to TRBD2. CDR1 is DFQATT, CDR2 SNEGSKA, per germline (reference sequence). The CDR3 has 16 residues. V dropped 3 bases and J dropped 4; count of bases not matched to a gene: 15. The CDR3 nucleotides are TGCAGTGCTAGTCAAGGTGCGCTAGCGGCCTCATACGAGCAGTACTTC. It translates to CSASQGALAASYEQYF.

This clonotype was seen a single time. The chain joins TRBV9 to TRBJ1-6, with D hard to call. The germline CDR1 and CDR2 sequences are SGDLS and YYNGEE. This CDR3 has 13 amino acids. The V and J ends lost 0 bases and 7 bases respectively, with 5 bases between them. The CDR3 DNA reads TGTGCCAGCAGCGTAGCGGGCAATTCACCCCTCCACTTT. This codes for CASSVAGNSPLHF.

This clonotype was recorded at least ten times. The genes are TRBV10-3 and TRBJ1-3, with TRBD1 matching over 9 bases. The germline gives CDR1 ENHRY, CDR2 SYGVKD. The V segment lost 6 bases and the J segment 1 base; nucleotides outside the gene matches: 10. This CDR3 has 17 amino acids. The CDR3 region is CAIRSRTGEISGNTIYF. In DNA form, the CDR3 reads TGTGCCATCAGAAGTCGGACAGGGGAAATTTCTGGAAACACCATATATTTT.

This clonotype was observed many times. The chain links TRBV27 to TRBJ2-7; the match to TRBD1 covers 10 bases. The CDR3 has 13 residues. CDR1 and CDR2 from the germline V gene are MNHEY and SMNVEV (reference sequence). V trimming: 5 bases; J trimming: 5 bases; junction bases outside the gene matches: 3. The CDR3 region has the DNA TGTGCCAGCAGTGGGGACAGGGGTCACGAGCAGTACTTC. This codes for CASSGDRGHEQYF.

The rearrangement uses TRBV2 and TRBJ1-5, with 10 bases identical to TRBD1. V lost 4 bases to trimming and J lost 11 bases; unmatched junction nucleotides: 11. The germline V gene encodes CDR1 SNHLY and CDR2 FYNNEI. CDR3 size: 15 residues. CDR3 coding DNA: TGTGCCAGCAGTGTTGACAGGGGGCCTGGGACGGCCCAGCATTTT. Its protein product is CASSVDRGPGTAQHF.

This clonotype was picked up a small number of times. The V call is TRBV4-1, the J call TRBJ2-6, with D perhaps TRBD1 (5 bases). This CDR3 region has 16 residues. The germline gives CDR1 MGHRA, CDR2 YSYEKL. V lost 4 bases and J 4 bases, leaving 14 bases between the germline ends. CDR3 sequence (DNA): TGCGCCAGCAGCCTAAGTTATGGGGCCGGGGCCAACGTCCTGACTTTC. Translating gives CASSLSYGAGANVLTF.

This clonotype was counted many times. This rearrangement joins TRBV6-2 or TRBV6-3 to TRBJ1-1; no firm D call. Per germline, CDR1 MNHEY and CDR2 SVGEGT. The V gene lost 6 bases and the J gene lost 0 bases, with 5 bases spanning the gap. The CDR3 length is 12 residues. This chain's CDR3 is CASRELNTEAFF. The CDR3 bases are TGTGCCAGCAGAGAGTTGAACACTGAAGCTTTCTTT.

This clonotype was counted at least ten times. This rearrangement joins TRBV20-1 to TRBJ1-1; D gene uncertain. Per germline, CDR1 DFQATT and CDR2 SNEGSKA (reference sequence). Between the trimmed V and J ends, which lost 6 bases and 2 bases, there was a span of 16 bases. The CDR3 sequence is 14 residues long. CDR3 sequence: CSAGITGGNTEAFF. DNA for the CDR3: TGCAGTGCGGGGATAACGGGCGGAAACACTGAAGCTTTCTTT.